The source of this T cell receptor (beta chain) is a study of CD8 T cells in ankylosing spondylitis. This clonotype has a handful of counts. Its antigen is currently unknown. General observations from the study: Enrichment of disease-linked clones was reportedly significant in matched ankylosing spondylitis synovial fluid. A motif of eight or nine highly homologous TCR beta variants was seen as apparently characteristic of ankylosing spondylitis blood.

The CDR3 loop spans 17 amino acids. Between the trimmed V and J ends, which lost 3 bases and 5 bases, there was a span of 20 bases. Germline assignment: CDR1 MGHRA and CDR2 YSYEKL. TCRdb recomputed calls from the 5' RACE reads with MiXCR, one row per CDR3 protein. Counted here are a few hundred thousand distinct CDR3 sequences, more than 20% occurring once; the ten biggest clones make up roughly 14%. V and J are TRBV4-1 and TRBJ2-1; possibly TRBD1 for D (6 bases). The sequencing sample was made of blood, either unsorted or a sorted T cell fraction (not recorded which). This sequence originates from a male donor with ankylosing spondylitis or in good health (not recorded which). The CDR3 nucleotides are TGCGCCAGCAGCCACCCAACAGGGATGGAGCAACACAATGAGCAGTTCTTC. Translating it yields CASSHPTGMEQHNEQFF.